This TCR beta chain was captured in a study of T cell responses to AZD1222 COVID-19 vaccine. Study information: Second doses that came at about 4 or about 12 weeks were put together. Overall study results and limits: Spike-wide coverage was observed for vaccine-associated CD4 TCRs, with dominant responses at 160-218 and 743-854.

Here immunoSEQ multiplex PCR was the method, and the copy in TCRdb shows in-frame clones only, minus some. The repertoire consists of more than 95,000 clones, with 80% to 90% occurring once and the leading ten covering approximately 7.5%. With respect to this clone: Antigen unknown.

CDR3 size: 17 residues. CDR1 and CDR2 from the germline V gene are SEHNR and FQNEAQ (reference sequence). V shed 4 bases and J 4 bases; nucleotides not matched to a gene: 14. This receptor was identified in an adult in good health. The sequenced sample was peripheral blood, obtained on day 0 of AZD1222 vaccination. The rearrangement uses TRBV7-9 and TRBJ2-5; 8 nucleotides line up with TRBD2. The CDR3 bases are TGTGCCAGCAGCTCCGAGTGGGTAGCGGGATTGAGAGAGACCCAGTACTTC. Protein: CASSSEWVAGLRETQYF.